This is a list of T cell receptor beta chains from one sample in a study of blood T cell repertoires in COVID-19. Measured with immunoSEQ multiplex PCR; TCRdb has only the in-frame clones, and not every one. The table has some 300,000 clones, 89% seen once; the top ten hold roughly 2.8%. The sequenced sample consisted of PBMCs or T cells enriched from blood (not recorded which). The receptors come from a woman in her 50s who had been exposed to COVID-19. Each CDR3 is given with its conserved first and last residue. A D gene is named only where the DNA matches it firmly. A clone size is listed for some rows: how often the clone was seen (once, few, many), or a class if it is expanded.

NA TRBJ2-5 NA TRBV4-1 CASSQAPVRLGAGTQETQYF TGCGCCAGCAGCCAAGCTCCTGTAAGACTAGGGGCGGGGACTCAAGAGACCCAGTACTTC
NA TRBJ2-5 NA TRBV9 CASSPTLQETQYF TGTGCCAGCAGCCCGACATTGCAGGAGACCCAGTACTTC
NA TRBJ1-1 NA TRBV19 CASSTNPPRKAFF TGTGCCAGTAGTACCAACCCCCCCAGAAAAGCTTTCTTT
TRBD2 TRBJ2-1 once TRBV29-1 CSVLPPTSGSYNEQFF TGCAGCGTCCTTCCCCCGACTAGCGGCTCCTACAATGAGCAGTTCTTC
TRBD2 TRBJ2-3 NA TRBV4-1 CASSQDIGGVRTDTQYF TGCGCCAGCAGCCAAGATATTGGGGGGGTTCGGACAGATACGCAGTATTTT
TRBD2 TRBJ2-1 NA TRBV7-9 CASSLAGLAGDEQFF TGTGCCAGCAGCTTAGCGGGACTAGCGGGGGATGAGCAGTTCTTC
TRBD1 TRBJ1-4 NA TRBV3-1/TRBV3-2 CASSRRGTVELFF TGTGCCAGCAGCCGCCGAGGGACAGTGGAACTGTTTTTT
TRBD2 TRBJ2-7 once TRBV2 CASSEFLLAGRVEQYF TGTGCCAGCAGTGAATTTCTCCTAGCGGGGCGGGTCGAGCAGTACTTC
NA TRBJ1-6 NA TRBV4-2 CASSQDPQNSYNSPLHF TGTGCCAGCAGCCAAGATCCCCAGAACTCCTATAATTCACCCCTCCACTTT
NA TRBJ2-1 few TRBV9 CASSAGSTSQTLHEQFF TGTGCCAGCAGCGCAGGGTCCACCAGCCAGACCCTTCATGAGCAGTTCTTC
NA TRBJ1-1 once TRBV12-3/TRBV12-4 CATQGQTNTEAFF TGTGCCACCCAAGGACAGACGAACACTGAAGCTTTCTTT
NA TRBJ2-7 NA TRBV2 CATTRGRSYEQYF TGTGCCACCACCAGGGGACGGAGCTACGAGCAGTACTTC
NA TRBJ1-6 once TRBV28 CASSPPGGNNSPLHF TGTGCCAGCAGTCCCCCGGGGGGAAATAATTCACCCCTCCACTTT